This T cell receptor beta chain appears in the sequencing data of a study of cytomegalovirus exposure and HLA in healthy donors. The CDR3 totals 15 residues. Trimming stripped 2 bases from V and 6 bases from J, with 16 bases between. CDR1 and CDR2 from the germline V gene are KGHSH and LQKENI. The assay was immunoSEQ multiplex PCR, and TCRdb's table has in-frame clones only and misses some. In the table there are tens of thousands of clones, more than 80% of which are singletons. The sequence was collected from a man aged 18-30 years in good health and CMV-seronegative. The V gene is TRBV18, the J gene TRBJ1-1; D is ambiguous. Material: PBMCs. CDR3 amino acids: CASSPGGREWAEAFF. The CDR3 region has the DNA TGTGCCAGCTCACCAGGCGGGCGGGAGTGGGCTGAAGCTTTCTTT. The variable domain in full, completed from reference TRBV18 and TRBJ1-1, reads NAGVMQNPRHLVRRRGQEARLRCSPMKGHSHVYWYRQLPEEGLKFMVYLQKENIIDESGMPKERFSAEFPKEGPSILRIQQVVRGDSAAYFCASSPGGREWAEAFFGQGTRLTVV.